What follows describes a single T cell receptor beta chain. This sample stems from a study of blood T cell repertoires in COVID-19. Study in general: The United States, Italy and Spain supplied acute and convalescent COVID-19 samples. The cDNA or gDNA used as material had been derived from T cells, B-cell-depleted T cells, or PBMCs.

In the study's own analysis: Counts of nucleated cells, estimated from reference gene primer amplification, were obtained. Method: immunoSEQ multiplex PCR; TCRdb's copy keeps in-frame clones and lacks some. V, J and clone size are taken as reported in that table, and D and trimming were inferred from the DNA itself. The sample has 25,000 to 30,000 clones; around 90% are singletons. Sequencing was carried out using peripheral blood. The receptor's source is a human donor in a cohort sampled during active COVID-19.

The CDR3 loop is CASSLRRDSSSGANVLTF. DNA for the CDR3: TGTGCCAGCAGCCTCCGGCGGGACAGTTCTTCTGGGGCCAACGTCCTGACTTTC. V is TRBV28 and J is TRBJ2-6, with D tentatively TRBD1 (7 bases). The CDR3 covers 18 residues. V was shortened by 6 bases and J by 1 base, with 19 bases between the two germline ends. Germline CDR1 and CDR2: MDHEN and SYDVKM.